The 24 T cell receptor beta chains in this list originate from one sample, sequenced in a study of blood T cell repertoires in COVID-19 (dated by TCRdb to between 2020 and 2021). Libraries were prepared through the immunoSEQ multiplex PCR assay. The immuneACCESS repertoire file appears here via TCRdb, limited to in-frame rearrangements. These files lack a portion of the clones; in checked studies, under half of the deficit traces to unresolved V genes, and the cause of the others is not known. The sample profile shows roughly 50,000 clones; about nine tenths of them were found once. About 5.1% of the sample belongs to the ten largest clones. The sequencing input was peripheral blood. These receptors were taken from a man aged 65 to 85 with acute or convalescent COVID-19.

This clone showed up just once. J is TRBJ1-2 and V is TRBV4-3; D remains ambiguous. Looked up from germline, CDR1 is LGHNA and CDR2 is YSLEER. The CDR3 is made up of 14 amino acids. V was cut by 0 bases and J by 5 bases, with 10 bases left in between. CDR3 amino acids: CASSQEAGFYGYTF. In nucleotides, the CDR3 is TGCGCCAGCAGCCAAGAAGCGGGGTTTTATGGCTACACCTTC.

The chain is built from TRBV7-2 and TRBJ1-6, with TRBD1 matching 10 bases. The trim removed 5 bases at V and 3 bases at J, leaving 7 bases unmatched. There are 17 residues in the CDR3. The germline V gene encodes CDR1 SGHTA and CDR2 FQGNSA. The CDR3 loop is CASSPRGQGGYNSPLHF. The DNA of the CDR3 is TGTGCCAGCAGCCCACGCGGACAGGGGGGCTATAATTCACCCCTCCACTTT.

The genes are TRBV6-2 or TRBV6-3 and TRBJ2-5; D possibly corresponds to TRBD1 (6 bases). Germline V gene lookup returns CDR1 MNHEY and CDR2 SVGEGT. V lost 2 bases and J 3 bases, leaving 10 bases between the germline ends. This CDR3 has 14 residues. In DNA form, the CDR3 reads TGTGCCAGCAGTTACACAGGGCGGGAAGAGACCCAGTACTTC. It specifies CASSYTGREETQYF.

This clone was picked up a small number of times. The gene calls are TRBV27 and TRBJ1-1; 8 bases fit TRBD1. The CDR3 consists of 20 residues. V dropped 2 bases and J dropped 4; count of bases not matched to a gene: 21. The germline CDR1 and CDR2 sequences are MNHEY and SMNVEV (reference sequence). For the CDR3, the DNA is TGTGCCAGCAGTTTAACCGGACAGGGAGCCCTAATAACCCGCGGCACTGAAGCTTTCTTT. It codes for CASSLTGQGALITRGTEAFF.

The chain joins TRBV25-1 to TRBJ1-2; 12 bases are a match to TRBD1. The V gene end was trimmed by 7 bases and the J gene end by 7 bases; junction bases not matched to a gene: 4. CDR3 length: 13 residues. The germline V gene encodes CDR1 MGHDK and CDR2 SYGVNS. DNA for the CDR3: TGTGCCAGCACCGGGACAGGGGGCTTTGGCTACACCTTC. Its translation is CASTGTGGFGYTF.

CDR3 coding DNA: TGTGCCAGCAGCACTCCGGGACAGGGGTGTTGTGATAACTATGGCTACACCTTC. It codes for CASSTPGQGCCDNYGYTF. The chain combines TRBV21-1 with TRBJ1-2; the table's D gene call, TRBD1, was not cross checked with the DNA. TRBV21-1 is noted as a pseudogene. This CDR3 region has 18 residues.

The chain uses TRBV6-6 and TRBJ1-4; 7 bases map to TRBD1. The CDR3 totals 14 residues. V was pared by 3 bases and J by 8 bases, with 6 bases of the junction left unmatched. Per germline, CDR1 MNHNY and CDR2 SVGAGI (reference sequence). The CDR3 protein is CASSYGDSREKLFF. The CDR3 region has the DNA TGTGCCAGCAGTTATGGGGACAGCAGAGAAAAACTGTTTTTT.

V usage is TRBV27 and J usage is TRBJ1-5; D perhaps matches TRBD1 (5 bases). Trimming shortened V by 3 bases and J by 6 bases, and 15 bases separated the two germline ends. The CDR3 contains 15 residues. CDR1 and CDR2 from the germline V gene are MNHEY and SMNVEV (reference sequence). CDR3: CASSFGGNNGQPQHF. The DNA of the CDR3 is TGTGCCAGCAGTTTTGGGGGGAACAATGGTCAGCCCCAGCATTTT.

This chain uses TRBV3-1 (or the pseudogene TRBV3-2) with TRBJ2-5; no firm D call. Trimming left V 5 bases short and J 3 bases short, with 16 bases between. Germline assignment: CDR1 LGHDT and CDR2 YNNKEL (reference sequence). CDR3 length: 15 residues. This CDR3 reads CASSGPWAYKETQYF. The CDR3 DNA follows: TGTGCCAGCAGCGGTCCTTGGGCCTACAAAGAGACCCAGTACTTC.

In its sample, this clone was seen once. The rearrangement links TRBV30 to TRBJ1-5, with TRBD1 matching 7 bases. Losses at the gene ends were 0 bases for V and 3 bases for J; bases not matched to a gene: 5. This CDR3 comprises 15 residues. CDR1 is GTSNPN and CDR2 is SVGIG in the germline V gene (reference sequence). CDR3 in amino acids: CAWSVPGQVNQPQHF. The CDR3 coding sequence is TGTGCCTGGAGTGTACCAGGACAGGTCAATCAGCCCCAGCATTTT.

The genes are TRBV7-9 and TRBJ2-3; possible D gene TRBD1, 6 bases. The CDR3 consists of 15 residues. The V end lost 1 base, the J end lost 2 bases, and 10 bases lay between the germline ends. CDR1 and CDR2 from the germline V gene are SEHNR and FQNEAQ (reference sequence). The CDR3 reads CASSLVDSNTDTQYF. The CDR3 bases are TGTGCCAGCAGCTTAGTGGACAGCAACACAGATACGCAGTATTTT.

This chain joins TRBV19 and TRBJ2-3; tentatively, D is TRBD2 (5 bases). V shed 3 bases and J shed 4 bases, with 8 bases lying between them. The CDR3 loop spans 13 amino acids. Germline lookup yields CDR1 LNHDA and CDR2 SQIVND (reference sequence). The CDR3 protein is CASSMGAPDTQYF. The CDR3 DNA reads as TGTGCCAGTAGTATGGGAGCACCAGATACGCAGTATTTT.

The sample holds one count of this clone. The chain combines TRBV6-2 or TRBV6-3 with TRBJ1-3, with D perhaps matching TRBD1 (6 bases). This CDR3 is 16 amino acids long. Trimming pared 0 bases from V and 9 bases from J, leaving 18 bases between. CDR1 is MNHEY and CDR2 is SVGEGT in the germline V gene. CDR3 loop: CASSYSTQGPRGTIYF. The DNA for the CDR3 is TGTGCCAGCAGTTACTCGACACAGGGTCCTCGAGGCACCATATATTTT.

The chain couples TRBV29-1 to TRBJ1-1, with TRBD1 as a possible D gene (6 bases). V dropped 1 base and J dropped 1 base, with 16 bases sitting between them. The V gene's germline CDR1 is SQVTM and CDR2 ANQGSEA. The CDR3 sequence is 16 residues long. The CDR3, as DNA: TGCAGCGTTGAAGGGGTGTGGGGGCAAAGGAACACTGAAGCTTTCTTT. Its protein product is CSVEGVWGQRNTEAFF.

The gene calls are TRBV11-2 and TRBJ1-6, with 9 bases matching TRBD1. V dropped 1 base and J dropped 9; count of bases not matched to a gene: 7. From germline, CDR1 is SGHAT and CDR2 FQNNGV. This CDR3 contains 16 residues. In DNA, the CDR3 is TGTGCCAGCAGCTTAGTTCTACAGGGGGCGGGTTCACCCCTCCACTTT. Protein product: CASSLVLQGAGSPLHF.

The V call is TRBV2, the J call TRBJ2-7; TRBD1 is a possible D gene (6 bases). V was trimmed by 8 bases and J by 1 base, leaving 24 bases between them. The CDR3 is made up of 17 amino acids. The germline gives CDR1 SNHLY, CDR2 FYNNEI. CDR3 region: CASDPFRRPQGSYEQYF. For the CDR3, the DNA is TGTGCCAGCGACCCTTTTAGGCGACCCCAGGGGTCCTACGAGCAGTACTTC. Full variable domain (remainder filled in from reference TRBV2 and TRBJ2-7): EPEVTQTPSHQVTQMGQEVILRCVPISNHLYFYWYRQILGQKVEFLVSFYNNEISEKSEIFDDQFSVERPDGSNFTLKIRSTKLEDSAMYFCASDPFRRPQGSYEQYFGPGTRLTVT.

The chain recombines TRBV11-2 with TRBJ1-2, with a possible D match to TRBD1 (5 bases). This CDR3 contains 15 residues. Germline V lookup: CDR1 SGHAT, CDR2 FQNNGV. The V gene lost 3 bases and the J gene lost 5 bases, with 16 bases spanning the gap. The CDR3 sequence: CASSFAPTALYGYTF. Here the CDR3 DNA reads TGTGCCAGCAGCTTTGCGCCGACAGCCCTTTATGGCTACACCTTC. Full variable domain (missing parts from reference TRBV11-2 and TRBJ1-2): EAGVAQSPRYKIIEKRQSVAFWCNPISGHATLYWYQQILGQGPKLLIQFQNNGVVDDSQLPKDRFSAERLKGVDSTLKIQPAKLEDSAVYLCASSFAPTALYGYTFGSGTRLTVV.

J is TRBJ1-5 and V is TRBV19, with D maybe TRBD1 (5 bases). The CDR3 extends over 15 amino acids. Trimming stripped 4 bases from V and 6 bases from J, with 16 bases between. Germline V gives CDR1 LNHDA, CDR2 SQIVND (reference sequence). The CDR3 spells CASSTGARVGQPQHF. The CDR3 DNA follows: TGTGCCAGTAGTACGGGAGCCAGGGTTGGTCAGCCCCAGCATTTT.

This clone was counted once. The chain carries TRBV3-1 (or the pseudogene TRBV3-2) and TRBJ1-1; D uncertain. Trimming cost V 2 bases and J 1 base, with 5 bases left between them. The CDR3 is 13 amino acids. The V gene's germline CDR1 is LGHDT and CDR2 YNNKEL (reference sequence). CDR3 sequence reads: CASSQLGNTEAFF. The CDR3 DNA reads TGTGCCAGCAGCCAACTCGGGAACACTGAAGCTTTCTTT.

The chain couples TRBV5-1 to TRBJ1-4, with 11 bases lining up with TRBD1. Germline V gene lookup returns CDR1 SGHRS and CDR2 YFSETQ. Losses at the gene ends were 5 bases for V and 5 bases for J; bases not matched to a gene: 14. The CDR3 is 18 amino acids. CDR3 DNA sequence: TGCGCCAGCAGACCCGGAGGACAGGGGGCGCCTAAGAATGAAAAACTGTTTTTT. Protein sequence: CASRPGGQGAPKNEKLFF. Based on the CDR3 plus reference TRBV5-1 and TRBJ1-4, the full variable domain is KAGVTQTPRYLIKTRGQQVTLSCSPISGHRSVSWYQQTPGQGLQFLFEYFSETQRNKGNFPGRFSGRQFSNSRSEMNVSTLELGDSALYLCASRPGGQGAPKNEKLFFGSGTQLSVL.

This rearrangement joins TRBV7-6 to TRBJ2-7; 7 bases fit TRBD1. V lost 5 bases, J lost 9 bases, and 4 bases stayed unmatched. Germline V gene sequence: CDR1 SGHVS, CDR2 FNYEAQ. This CDR3 spans 11 amino acids. As DNA, the CDR3 is TGTGCCAGCAGCCAACAGGGGTCGCAGTACTTC. Residues: CASSQQGSQYF.

The chain employs TRBV7-2 and TRBJ2-5; 12 bases agree with TRBD2. Germline V gene data show CDR1 as SGHTA and CDR2 as FQGNSA. After removal of 1 base from V and 2 bases from J, the junction contained 8 bases not matched to a gene. There are 18 residues in the CDR3. The CDR3 DNA sequence: TGTGCCAGCAGCTTAGGGGTACTAGCGGGGGGACTACAAGAGACCCAGTACTTC. Its translation is CASSLGVLAGGLQETQYF.

The rearrangement uses TRBV6-5 and TRBJ1-1, with 7 bases that match TRBD1. J lost 1 base, V lost 4 bases, and 3 bases had no gene match. CDR1 is MNHEY and CDR2 is SVGAGI in the germline V gene. The CDR3 has 14 residues. CDR3 bases: TGTGCCAGCAGTTCACGGACAGGGAACACTGAAGCTTTCTTT. Its protein product is CASSSRTGNTEAFF.

The chain employs TRBV3-1 (or the pseudogene TRBV3-2) and TRBJ2-1; D is possibly TRBD2 (6 bases). V lost 0 bases and J 4 bases, leaving 16 bases between the germline ends. CDR1 and CDR2 from the germline V gene are LGHDT and YNNKEL (reference sequence). The CDR3 extends over 17 amino acids. CDR3 region: CASSQEREVALYNEQFF. Here the CDR3 DNA reads TGTGCCAGCAGCCAAGAAAGGGAGGTCGCCCTGTACAATGAGCAGTTCTTC.